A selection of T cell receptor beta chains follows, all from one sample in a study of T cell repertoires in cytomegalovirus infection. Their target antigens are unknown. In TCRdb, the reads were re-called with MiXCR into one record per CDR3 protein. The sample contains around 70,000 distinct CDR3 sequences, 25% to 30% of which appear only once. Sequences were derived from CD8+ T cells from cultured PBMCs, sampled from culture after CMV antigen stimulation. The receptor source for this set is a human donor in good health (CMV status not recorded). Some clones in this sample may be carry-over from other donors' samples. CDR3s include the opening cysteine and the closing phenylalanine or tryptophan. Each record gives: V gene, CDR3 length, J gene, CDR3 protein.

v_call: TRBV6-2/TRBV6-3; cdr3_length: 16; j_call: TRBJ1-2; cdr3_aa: CASSLGLGFLNYGYTF
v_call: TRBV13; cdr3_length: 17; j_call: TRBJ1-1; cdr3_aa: CASSLVAAGGRNTEAFF
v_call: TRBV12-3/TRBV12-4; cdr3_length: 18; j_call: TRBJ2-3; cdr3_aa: CASSLATSGGAGEDTQYF
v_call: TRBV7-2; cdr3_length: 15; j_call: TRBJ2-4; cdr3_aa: CASSLGVGAKNIQYF
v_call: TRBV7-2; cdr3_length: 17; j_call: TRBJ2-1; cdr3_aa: CASSLRPGTGVYNEQFF
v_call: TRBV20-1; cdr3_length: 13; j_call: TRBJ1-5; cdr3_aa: CSAFPGGYQPQHF
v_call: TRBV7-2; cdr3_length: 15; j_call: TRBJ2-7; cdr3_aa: CASSSSTGQTYEQYF
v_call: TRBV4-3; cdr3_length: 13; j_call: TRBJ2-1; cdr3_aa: CASSQDSSHEQFF
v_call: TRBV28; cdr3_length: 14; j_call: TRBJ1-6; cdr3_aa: CASSPPWTNSPLHF
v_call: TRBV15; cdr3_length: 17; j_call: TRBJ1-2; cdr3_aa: CATSRARGEYENYGYTF
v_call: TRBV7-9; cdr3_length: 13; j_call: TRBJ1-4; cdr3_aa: CASGSGRNEKLFF
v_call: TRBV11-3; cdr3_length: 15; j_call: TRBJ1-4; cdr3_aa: CASAEGVQMHEKLFF
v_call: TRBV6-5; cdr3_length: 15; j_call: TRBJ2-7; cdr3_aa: CASSYSLAGDYEQYF
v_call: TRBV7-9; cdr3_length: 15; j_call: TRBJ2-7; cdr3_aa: CASSHGGDYSYEQYF
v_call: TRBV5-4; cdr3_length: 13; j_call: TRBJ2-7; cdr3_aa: CASSLNKLGEQYF
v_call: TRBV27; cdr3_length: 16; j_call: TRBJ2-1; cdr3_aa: CASSPEASGGYNEQFF
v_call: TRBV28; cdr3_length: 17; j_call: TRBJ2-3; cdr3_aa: CASSSLAGAFSTDTQYF
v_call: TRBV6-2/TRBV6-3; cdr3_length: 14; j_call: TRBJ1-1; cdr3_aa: CASSYSTIIPEAFF
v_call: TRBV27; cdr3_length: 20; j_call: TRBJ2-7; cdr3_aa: CASSLSAPVDSGGALYEQYF
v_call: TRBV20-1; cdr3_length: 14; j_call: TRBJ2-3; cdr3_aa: CSASPEDLPDTQYF
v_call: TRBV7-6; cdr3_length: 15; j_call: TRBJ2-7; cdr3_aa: CASSFRTSGAYEQYF
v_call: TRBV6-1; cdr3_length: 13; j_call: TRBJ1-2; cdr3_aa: CASSERPNYGYTF
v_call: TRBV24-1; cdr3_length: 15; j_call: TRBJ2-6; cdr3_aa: CATSPAGSGANVLTF
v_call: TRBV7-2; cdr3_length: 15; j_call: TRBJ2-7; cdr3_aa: CASSLAGDRTYEQYF
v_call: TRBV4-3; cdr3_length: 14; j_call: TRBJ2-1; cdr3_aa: CASSQDQGYNEQFF
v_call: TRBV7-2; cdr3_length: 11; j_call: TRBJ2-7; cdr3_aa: CAIDLGSEQYF
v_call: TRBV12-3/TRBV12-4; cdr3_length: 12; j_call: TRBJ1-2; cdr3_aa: CASSNRDYGYTF
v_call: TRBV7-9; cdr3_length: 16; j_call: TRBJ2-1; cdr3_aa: CASSQPDPSSYNEQFF
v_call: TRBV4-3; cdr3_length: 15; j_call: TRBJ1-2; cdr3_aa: CASSQDTTTGGAFTF